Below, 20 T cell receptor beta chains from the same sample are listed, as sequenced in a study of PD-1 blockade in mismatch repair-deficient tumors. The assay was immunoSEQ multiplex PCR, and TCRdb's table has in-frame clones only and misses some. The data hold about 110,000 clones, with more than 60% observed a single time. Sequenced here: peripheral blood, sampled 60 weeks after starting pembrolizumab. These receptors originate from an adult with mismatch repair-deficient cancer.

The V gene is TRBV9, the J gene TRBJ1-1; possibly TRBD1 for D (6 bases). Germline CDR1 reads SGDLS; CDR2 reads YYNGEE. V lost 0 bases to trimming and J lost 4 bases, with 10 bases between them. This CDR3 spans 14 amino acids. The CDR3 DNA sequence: TGTGCCAGCAGCGTAGGGGGGGCTGGCACTGAAGCTTTCTTT. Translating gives CASSVGGAGTEAFF. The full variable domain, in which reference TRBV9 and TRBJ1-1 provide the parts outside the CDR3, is DSGVTQTPKHLITATGQRVTLRCSPRSGDLSVYWYQQSLDQGLQFLIQYYNGEERAKGNILERFSAQQFPDLHSELNLSSLELGDSALYFCASSVGGAGTEAFFGQGTRLTVV.

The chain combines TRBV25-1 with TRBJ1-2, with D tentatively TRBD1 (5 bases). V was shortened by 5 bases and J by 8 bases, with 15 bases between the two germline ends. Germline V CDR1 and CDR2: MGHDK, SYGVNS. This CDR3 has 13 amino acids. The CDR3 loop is CASSSLSRDGYTF. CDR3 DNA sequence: TGTGCCAGCAGTTCCCTTTCGCGGGACGGCTACACCTTC.

The CDR3 DNA follows: TGTGCCAGCAAAATGACTAGCACAGATACGCAGTATTTT. It yields the protein CASKMTSTDTQYF. The gene calls are TRBV5-5 and TRBJ2-3; D unclear. The germline V gene encodes CDR1 SGHKS and CDR2 YYEKEE (reference sequence). Trimming removed 6 bases at V and 0 bases at J, with 8 bases between. This CDR3 spans 13 amino acids.

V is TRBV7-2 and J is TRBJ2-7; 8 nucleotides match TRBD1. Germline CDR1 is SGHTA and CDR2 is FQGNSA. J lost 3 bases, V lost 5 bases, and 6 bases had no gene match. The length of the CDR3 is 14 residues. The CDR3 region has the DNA TGTGCCAGCAGCAACAGGGGGGAAAACTACGAGCAGTACTTC. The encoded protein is CASSNRGENYEQYF.

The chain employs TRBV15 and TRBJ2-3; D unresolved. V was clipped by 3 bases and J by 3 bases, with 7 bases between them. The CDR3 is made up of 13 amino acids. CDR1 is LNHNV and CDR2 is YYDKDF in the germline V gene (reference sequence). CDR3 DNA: TGTGCCACCAGCAGGGAAATTACAGATACGCAGTATTTT. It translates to CATSREITDTQYF.

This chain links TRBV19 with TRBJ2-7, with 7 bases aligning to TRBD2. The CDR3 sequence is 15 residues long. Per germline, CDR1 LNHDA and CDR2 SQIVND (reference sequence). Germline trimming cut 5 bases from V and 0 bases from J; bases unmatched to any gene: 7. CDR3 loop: CASSSASGHSYEQYF. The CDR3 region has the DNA TGTGCCAGTAGTTCCGCTAGCGGCCACTCCTACGAGCAGTACTTC.

The CDR3 region has the DNA TGTGCCAGCAGCCTGACGTCCCCGGGGAACAATGAGCAGTTCTTC. Encoded protein: CASSLTSPGNNEQFF. The rearrangement links TRBV27 to TRBJ2-1; maybe TRBD2 (5 bases). The CDR3 covers 15 residues. Germline V CDR1 and CDR2: MNHEY, SMNVEV (reference sequence). V was shortened by 6 bases and J by 5 bases, with 17 bases between the two germline ends.

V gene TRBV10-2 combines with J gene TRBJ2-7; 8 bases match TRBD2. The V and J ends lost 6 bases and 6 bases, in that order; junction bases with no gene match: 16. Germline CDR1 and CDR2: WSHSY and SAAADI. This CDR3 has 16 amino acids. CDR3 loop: CASSPGGAPSVREQYF. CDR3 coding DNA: TGCGCCAGCAGCCCGGGGGGGGCGCCGTCTGTCCGCGAGCAGTACTTC.

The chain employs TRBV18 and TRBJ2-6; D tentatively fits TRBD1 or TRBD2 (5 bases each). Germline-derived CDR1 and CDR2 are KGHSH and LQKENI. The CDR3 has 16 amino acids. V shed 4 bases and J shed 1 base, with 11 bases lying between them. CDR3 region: CASSQTRESGANVLTF. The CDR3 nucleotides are TGTGCCAGCTCACAGACCAGGGAGTCTGGGGCCAACGTCCTGACTTTC.

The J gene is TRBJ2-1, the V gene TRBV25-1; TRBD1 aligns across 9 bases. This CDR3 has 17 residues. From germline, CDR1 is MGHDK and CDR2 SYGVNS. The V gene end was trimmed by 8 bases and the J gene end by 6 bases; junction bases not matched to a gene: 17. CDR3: CASPSRHRTGVVNEQFF. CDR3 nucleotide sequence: TGTGCCAGCCCCTCCCGCCATAGGACAGGGGTTGTCAATGAGCAGTTCTTC.

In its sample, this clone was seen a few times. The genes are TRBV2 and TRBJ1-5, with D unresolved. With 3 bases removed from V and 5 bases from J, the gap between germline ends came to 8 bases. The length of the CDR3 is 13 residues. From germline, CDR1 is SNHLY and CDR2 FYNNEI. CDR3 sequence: CASSELRDQPQHF. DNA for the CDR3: TGTGCCAGCAGTGAGTTGAGGGATCAGCCCCAGCATTTT.

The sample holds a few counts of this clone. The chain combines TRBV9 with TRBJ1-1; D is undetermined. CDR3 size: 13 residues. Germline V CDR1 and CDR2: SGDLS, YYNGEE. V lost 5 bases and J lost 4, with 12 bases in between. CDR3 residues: CASSGDRSTEAFF. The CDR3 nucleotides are TGTGCCAGCAGTGGCGACCGGAGCACTGAAGCTTTCTTT.

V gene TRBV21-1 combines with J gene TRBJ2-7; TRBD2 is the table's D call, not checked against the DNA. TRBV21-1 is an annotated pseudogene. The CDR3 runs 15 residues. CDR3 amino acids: CASSKRGGESYEQYF. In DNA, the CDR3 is TGTGCCAGCAGCAAGCGGGGTGGGGAGTCCTACGAGCAGTACTTC.

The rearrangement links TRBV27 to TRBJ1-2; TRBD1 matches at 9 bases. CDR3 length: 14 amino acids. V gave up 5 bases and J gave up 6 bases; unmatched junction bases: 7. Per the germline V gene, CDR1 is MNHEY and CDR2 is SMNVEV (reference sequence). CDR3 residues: CASSQGQGTHGYTF. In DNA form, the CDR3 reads TGTGCCAGCAGTCAAGGACAGGGGACCCATGGCTACACCTTC.

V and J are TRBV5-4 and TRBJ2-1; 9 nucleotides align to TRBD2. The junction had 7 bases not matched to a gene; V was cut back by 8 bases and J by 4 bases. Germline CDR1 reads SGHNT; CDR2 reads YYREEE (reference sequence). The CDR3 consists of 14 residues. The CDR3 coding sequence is TGTGCCAGTACACCGACTAGCGGATACAATGAGCAGTTCTTC. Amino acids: CASTPTSGYNEQFF.

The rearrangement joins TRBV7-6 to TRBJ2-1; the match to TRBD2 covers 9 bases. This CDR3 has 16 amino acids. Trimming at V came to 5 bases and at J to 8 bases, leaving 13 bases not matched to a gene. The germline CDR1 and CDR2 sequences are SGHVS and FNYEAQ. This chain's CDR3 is CASSLEVAGVSYEQFF. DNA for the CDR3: TGTGCCAGCAGCCTCGAGGTAGCGGGAGTCAGTTATGAGCAGTTCTTC. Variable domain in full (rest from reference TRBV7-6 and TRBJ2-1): GAGVSQSPRYKVTKRGQDVALRCDPISGHVSLYWYRQALGQGPEFLTYFNYEAQQDKSGLPNDRFSAERPEGSISTLTIQRTEQRDSAMYRCASSLEVAGVSYEQFFGPGTRLTVL.

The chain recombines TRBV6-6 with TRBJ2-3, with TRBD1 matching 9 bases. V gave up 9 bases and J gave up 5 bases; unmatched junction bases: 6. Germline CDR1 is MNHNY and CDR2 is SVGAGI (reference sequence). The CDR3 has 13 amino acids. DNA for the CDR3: TGTGCCAGTACACAGGGGGCGCTAGATACGCAGTATTTT. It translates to CASTQGALDTQYF.

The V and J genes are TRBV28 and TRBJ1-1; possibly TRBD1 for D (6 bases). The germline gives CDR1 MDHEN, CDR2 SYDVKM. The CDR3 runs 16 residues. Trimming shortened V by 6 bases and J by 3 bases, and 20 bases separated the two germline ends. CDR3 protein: CASSPASGQKDTEAFF. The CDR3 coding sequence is TGTGCCAGCAGCCCCGCTAGCGGACAGAAAGACACTGAAGCTTTCTTT.

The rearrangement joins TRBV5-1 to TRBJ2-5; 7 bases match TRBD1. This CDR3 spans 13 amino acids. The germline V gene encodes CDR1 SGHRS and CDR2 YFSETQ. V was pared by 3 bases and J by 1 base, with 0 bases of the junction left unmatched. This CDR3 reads CASSWDSQETQYF. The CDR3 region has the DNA TGCGCCAGCAGCTGGGACAGCCAAGAGACCCAGTACTTC.

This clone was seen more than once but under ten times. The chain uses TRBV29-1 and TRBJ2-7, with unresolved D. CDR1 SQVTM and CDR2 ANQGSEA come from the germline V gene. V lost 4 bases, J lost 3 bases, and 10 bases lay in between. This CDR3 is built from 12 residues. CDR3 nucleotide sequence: TGCAGCGTTGGAGCCGGCCACTACGAGCAGTACTTC. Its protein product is CSVGAGHYEQYF.